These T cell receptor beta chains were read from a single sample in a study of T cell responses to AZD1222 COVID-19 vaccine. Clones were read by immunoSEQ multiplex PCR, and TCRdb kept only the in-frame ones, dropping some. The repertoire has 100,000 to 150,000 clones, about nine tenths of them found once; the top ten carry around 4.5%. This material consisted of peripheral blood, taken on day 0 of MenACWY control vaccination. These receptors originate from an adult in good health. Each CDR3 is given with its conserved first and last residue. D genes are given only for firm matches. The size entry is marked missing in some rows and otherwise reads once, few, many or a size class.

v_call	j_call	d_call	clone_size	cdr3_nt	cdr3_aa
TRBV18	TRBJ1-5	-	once	TGTGCCAGCTCACCACAGAGGAGCTATCAGCCCCAGCATTTT	CASSPQRSYQPQHF
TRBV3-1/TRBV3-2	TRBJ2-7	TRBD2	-	TGTGCCAGCAGCCAAGTGGCGGGAGCATCCTACGAGCAGTACTTC	CASSQVAGASYEQYF
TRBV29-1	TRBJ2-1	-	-	TGCAGCGTTGACGGACAGTCAATGTACAATGAGCAGTTCTTC	CSVDGQSMYNEQFF
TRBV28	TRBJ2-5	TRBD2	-	TGTGCCAGCAGCGCGGGGGGGTCGGAGACCCAGTACTTC	CASSAGGSETQYF
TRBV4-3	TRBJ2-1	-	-	TGCGCCAGCAGCCAAGTCCGGGGAGCCTACAATGAGCAGTTCTTC	CASSQVRGAYNEQFF
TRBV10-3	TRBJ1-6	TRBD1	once	TGTGCCATCAGAGACCGGGACAGTATCAATTCACCCCTCCACTTT	CAIRDRDSINSPLHF
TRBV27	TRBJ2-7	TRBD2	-	TGTGCCAGCAGCCCTAGCGGGTACGAGCAGTACTTC	CASSPSGYEQYF
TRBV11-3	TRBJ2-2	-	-	TGTGCCAGCAGCACCTCAAGCGGGCCCGGGGAGCTGTTTTTT	CASSTSSGPGELFF
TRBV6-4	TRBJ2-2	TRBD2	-	TGTGCCAGCAGTGACTCGGGGACTAGCAACACCGGGGAGCTGTTTTTT	CASSDSGTSNTGELFF
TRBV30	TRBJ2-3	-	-	TGTGCCTGGAGTGTACCCGCCCGTGGGAAGTATTTT	CAWSVPARGKYF
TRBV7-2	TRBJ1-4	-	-	TGTGCCAGCAGCTTAGGAACTTACGGCAGGGATGAAAAACTGTTTTTT	CASSLGTYGRDEKLFF
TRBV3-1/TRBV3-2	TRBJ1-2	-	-	TGTGCCAGCAGCCAAGTTCAGGGTCGAAGCTATGGCTACACCTTC	CASSQVQGRSYGYTF
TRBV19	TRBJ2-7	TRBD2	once	TGTGCCAGTAGTAAAACTAGCGGGAGGGCCTGGGACGAGCAGTACTTC	CASSKTSGRAWDEQYF
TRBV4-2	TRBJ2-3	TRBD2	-	TGTGCCAGCAGCCAAGCAGGTCTAGCGGGCCCAGATACGCAGTATTTT	CASSQAGLAGPDTQYF
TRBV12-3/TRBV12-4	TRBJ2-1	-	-	TGTGCCAGCACTCTCTCAGGGGTAGACGAGCAGTTCTTC	CASTLSGVDEQFF
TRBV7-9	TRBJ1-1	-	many	TGTGCCAGCAGCCCTTTTGAGGGCACTGAAGCTTTCTTT	CASSPFEGTEAFF
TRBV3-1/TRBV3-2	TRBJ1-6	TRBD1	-	TGTGCCAGCAGCCAGGCGAGGACAGGGGTTTTTGGACCCCTCCACTTT	CASSQARTGVFGPLHF
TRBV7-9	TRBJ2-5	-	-	TGTGCCAGCAGCCCCACTAAGGGGCGAGAGACCCAGTACTTC	CASSPTKGRETQYF
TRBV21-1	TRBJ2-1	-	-	TGTGCCAGCAGGCCCCCGAACAATGAGCAGTTCTTC	CASRPPNNEQFF
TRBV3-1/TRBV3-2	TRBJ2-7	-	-	TGTGCCAGCAGAGACGGACTGAACTACGAGCAGTACTTC	CASRDGLNYEQYF
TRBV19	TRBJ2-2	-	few	TGTGCCAGTATGGAGGAATCAGCCAACACCGGGGAGCTGTTTTTT	CASMEESANTGELFF
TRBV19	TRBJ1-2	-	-	TGTGCCAGTATCGACACGGAGCGAATCTATGGCTACACCTTC	CASIDTERIYGYTF
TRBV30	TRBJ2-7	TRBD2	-	TGTGCCTGGAGTGCCATAGCGGGAGGCTTCTACGAGCAGTACTTC	CAWSAIAGGFYEQYF
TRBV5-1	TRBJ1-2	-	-	TGCGCCAGCAGCTTGGGAGCACCGCTATCCCTTAACTATGGCTACACCTTC	CASSLGAPLSLNYGYTF
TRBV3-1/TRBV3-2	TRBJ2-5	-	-	TGTGCCAGCAGCCTACGACGGGCTGGGAGCGGGGAGACCCAGTACTTC	CASSLRRAGSGETQYF
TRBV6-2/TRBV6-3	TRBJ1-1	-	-	TGTGCCAGCAGCGACCGCAGGGGAAAGAACACTGAAGCTTTCTTT	CASSDRRGKNTEAFF
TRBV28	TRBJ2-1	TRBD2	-	TGTGCCAGCAGTTCCGGGGGGTTAGGACGACCCTACAATGAGCAGTTCTTC	CASSSGGLGRPYNEQFF
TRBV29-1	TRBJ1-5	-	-	TGCAGCGTCACTTTGGGGTGGCGCAATCAGCCCCAGCATTTT	CSVTLGWRNQPQHF
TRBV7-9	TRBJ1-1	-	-	TGTGCCAGCAGCCCGGACAGTGACACTGAAGCTTTCTTT	CASSPDSDTEAFF
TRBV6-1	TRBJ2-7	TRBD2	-	TGTGCCAGCAGTGAATTCGGGGGCGGGAGGGCCGAGGGCGAGCAGTACTTC	CASSEFGGGRAEGEQYF
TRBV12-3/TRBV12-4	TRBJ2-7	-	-	TGTGCCAGCAGTTCGCGACAGGCGTACGAGCAGTACTTC	CASSSRQAYEQYF
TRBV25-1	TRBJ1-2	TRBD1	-	TGTGCCAGCACAGGCAGAGGGGGCCCTCGCGGGGGCTACACCTTC	CASTGRGGPRGGYTF
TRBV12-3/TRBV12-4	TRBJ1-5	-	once	TGTGCCAGCACGGGAGTTGGCAATCAGCCCCAGCATTTT	CASTGVGNQPQHF
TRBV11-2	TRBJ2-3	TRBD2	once	TGTGCCAGCAGCCTCAGGGCTAGCGGGGGTGCTAGCACAGATACGCAGTATTTT	CASSLRASGGASTDTQYF
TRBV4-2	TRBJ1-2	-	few	TGTGCCAGCAGCCAAGTGGGGCCGGGGGCGGATGGCTACACCTTC	CASSQVGPGADGYTF
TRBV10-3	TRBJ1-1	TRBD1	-	TGTGCCACCGGACAGGAATTGAACACTGAAGCTTTCTTT	CATGQELNTEAFF
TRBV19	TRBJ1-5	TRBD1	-	TGTGCCAGTAGACAGGGGGCTGGACAGCCCCAGCATTTT	CASRQGAGQPQHF
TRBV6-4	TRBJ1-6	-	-	TGTGCCAGCACACCGGGACCGAACTATAATTCACCCCTCCACTTT	CASTPGPNYNSPLHF
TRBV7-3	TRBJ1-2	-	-	TGTGCCAGCAGCTCACAGGGAGTAGAAGGCTACACCTTC	CASSSQGVEGYTF
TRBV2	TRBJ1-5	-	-	TGTGCCAGCAGTGGACATAGCAATCAGCCCCAGCATTTT	CASSGHSNQPQHF
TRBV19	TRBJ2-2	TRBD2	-	TGTGCCAGTAAGAGGGCGGGACTAGCAGACACCGGGGAGCTGTTTTTT	CASKRAGLADTGELFF
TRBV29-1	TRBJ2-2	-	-	TGCAGCGTTGCAACACAGGGTAAAGGGGAGCTGTTTTTT	CSVATQGKGELFF
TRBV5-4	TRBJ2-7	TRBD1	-	TGTGCCAGCAGCTTTGGCAGGGGGTGGGACGAGCAGTACTTC	CASSFGRGWDEQYF
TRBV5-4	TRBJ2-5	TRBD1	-	TGTGCCAGCAGCTTGTTAGGGGGCGGCGAGACCCAGTACTTC	CASSLLGGGETQYF
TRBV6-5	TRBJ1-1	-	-	TGTGCCAGCAGCCCCTCATCATACGGGGGCGCTTTCTTT	CASSPSSYGGAFF
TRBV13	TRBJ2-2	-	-	TGTGCCAGCAGCTCGGGGTCGGGATTTACCGGGGAGCTGTTTTTT	CASSSGSGFTGELFF
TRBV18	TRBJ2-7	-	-	TGTGCCAGCTCACCGGGGCTAAGCGAGCAGTACTTC	CASSPGLSEQYF
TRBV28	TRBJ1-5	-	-	TGTGCCAGCAGTTTCTCCCGGGTCTCGATCCATCAGCCCCAGCATTTT	CASSFSRVSIHQPQHF
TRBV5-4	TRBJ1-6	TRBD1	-	TGTGCCAGCAGCCCAGACAGGGTTAATTCACCCCTCCACTTT	CASSPDRVNSPLHF